This is a list of T cell receptor beta chains from one sample in a study of blood T cell repertoires in COVID-19. Here immunoSEQ multiplex PCR was the method, and the copy in TCRdb shows in-frame clones only, minus some. The sample has around 130,000 clones, approximately 84% seen once. Source material: peripheral blood. These receptors were taken from an older woman with acute or convalescent COVID-19. CDR3s include the opening cysteine and the closing phenylalanine or tryptophan. D genes are given only for firm matches. Where a row states a size, it is once, few, many or the class of an expanded clone; other rows omit it.

j_call v_call d_call clone_size cdr3_aa cdr3_nt
TRBJ2-1 TRBV5-1 . . CASSRGQSLGEQFF TGCGCCAGCAGCAGAGGACAGTCTTTGGGTGAGCAGTTCTTC
TRBJ2-3 TRBV5-5 . . CASSLQGTDTQYF TGTGCCAGCAGCTTACAGGGCACAGATACGCAGTATTTT
TRBJ1-1 TRBV6-1 . . CASSERRAGGTEAFF TGTGCCAGCAGTGAAAGGAGGGCTGGGGGCACTGAAGCTTTCTTT
TRBJ2-3 TRBV6-6 . once CASTLSEGDTQYF TGTGCCAGCACCCTATCGGAGGGAGATACGCAGTATTTT
TRBJ1-1 TRBV12-5 TRBD1 . CASGLQDREGTEAFF TGTGCTAGTGGTTTGCAAGACAGGGAAGGCACTGAAGCTTTCTTT
TRBJ1-1 TRBV5-5 TRBD1 . CASSLFTGGTEAFF TGTGCCAGCAGCTTGTTTACAGGGGGAACTGAAGCTTTCTTT
TRBJ1-2 TRBV3-1/TRBV3-2 . . CASSPSTGGYTF TGTGCCAGCAGCCCTTCGACAGGAGGCTACACCTTC
TRBJ2-2 TRBV5-1 . . CASSLDNSGGELFF TGCGCCAGCAGCTTGGATAACTCTGGCGGGGAGCTGTTTTTT
TRBJ1-6 TRBV3-1/TRBV3-2 TRBD1 . CASSKQGARGRSPLHF TGTGCCAGCAGCAAGCAGGGGGCGCGAGGCCGGTCACCCCTCCACTTT
TRBJ1-1 TRBV6-5 TRBD1 . CASSPDRGYEAFF TGTGCCAGCAGTCCGGACAGGGGGTATGAAGCTTTCTTT
TRBJ1-5 TRBV3-1/TRBV3-2 TRBD1 . CASSPRAGGNQPQHF TGTGCCAGCAGCCCGCGGGCAGGGGGAAATCAGCCCCAGCATTTT
TRBJ1-2 TRBV3-1/TRBV3-2 . . CASSQVYRSYGYTF TGTGCCAGCAGCCAAGTCTACAGAAGCTATGGCTACACCTTC
TRBJ1-1 TRBV3-1/TRBV3-2 TRBD1 . CASSLGQTNTEAFF TGTGCCAGCAGCCTGGGACAGACAAACACTGAAGCTTTCTTT
TRBJ1-4 TRBV5-4 . . CASSLGGLSTNEKLFF TGTGCCAGCAGCTTGGGAGGGCTCTCAACTAATGAAAAACTGTTTTTT
TRBJ2-5 TRBV4-1 . . CASSQELPEAETQYF TGCGCCAGCAGCCAAGAGCTCCCTGAGGCAGAGACCCAGTACTTC
TRBJ1-6 TRBV3-1/TRBV3-2 TRBD1 few CASSPRAGQGASTLHF TGTGCCAGCAGCCCTCGAGCGGGACAGGGGGCTTCAACCCTCCACTTT
TRBJ1-3 TRBV6-1 . . CASSDFTTGSGNTIYF TGTGCCAGCAGTGATTTTACGACAGGCTCTGGAAACACCATATATTTT
TRBJ2-2 TRBV19 TRBD2 . CASSIGSGGYTGELFF TGTGCCAGTAGTATAGGTAGCGGGGGGTACACCGGGGAGCTGTTTTTT
TRBJ1-2 TRBV5-1 . . CASSITGLYGYTF TGCGCCAGCAGCATTACAGGGCTCTATGGCTACACCTTC
TRBJ1-1 TRBV20-1 . . CSGQRTAEAFF TGCAGTGGTCAGCGGACAGCTGAAGCTTTCTTT
TRBJ2-2 TRBV19 TRBD1 . CASSRGLNTGELFF TGTGCCAGTAGCAGGGGGTTGAACACCGGGGAGCTGTTTTTT
TRBJ1-1 TRBV9 TRBD1 . CASRGQGNTEAFF TGTGCCAGCAGGGGACAGGGGAACACTGAAGCTTTCTTT
TRBJ2-3 TRBV5-1 . . CASSSQGLGNLDTQYF TGCGCCAGCAGCTCTCAGGGCCTAGGGAATCTAGATACGCAGTATTTT
TRBJ1-5 TRBV24-1 . . CATSEPTLQYSNQPQHF TGTGCCACCAGTGAGCCCACCCTTCAGTATAGCAATCAGCCCCAGCATTTT
TRBJ1-2 TRBV5-8 TRBD1 . CASSLWTEGATMGYTF TGTGCCAGCAGCTTGTGGACGGAGGGGGCGACTATGGGCTACACCTTC
TRBJ1-3 TRBV5-6 . . CASLLTGNSGNTIYF TGTGCCAGCCTACTAACAGGCAACTCTGGAAACACCATATATTTT
TRBJ1-5 TRBV2 . . CASRGGLSNQPQHF TGTGCCAGCAGGGGAGGACTGAGCAATCAGCCCCAGCATTTT
TRBJ1-1 TRBV5-1 . . CASSVDSHLGTEAFF TGCGCCAGCAGCGTAGACTCACATCTGGGTACTGAAGCTTTCTTT
TRBJ2-5 TRBV27 TRBD1 . CASKGAQKSQETQYF TGTGCCAGCAAGGGGGCACAGAAGTCTCAAGAGACCCAGTACTTC
TRBJ1-2 TRBV3-1/TRBV3-2 . . CASSDIQGYGYTF TGTGCCAGCAGCGACATCCAGGGCTATGGCTACACCTTC
TRBJ1-5 TRBV6-4 TRBD1 . CASSETGRQPQHF TGTGCCAGCAGTGAGACAGGGAGGCAGCCCCAGCATTTT
TRBJ2-3 TRBV3-1/TRBV3-2 . . CASSQDGAFTDTQYF TGTGCCAGCAGCCAAGATGGGGCCTTCACAGATACGCAGTATTTT
TRBJ2-2 TRBV5-1 . . CASSYGSSGTGELFF TGCGCCAGCAGCTATGGGTCTTCGGGCACCGGGGAGCTGTTTTTT
TRBJ1-6 TRBV30 TRBD1 . CALEGARFGTVNSPLHF TGTGCCCTGGAGGGTGCTCGTTTTGGGACAGTAAATTCACCCCTCCACTTT